Shown below are 7 T cell receptor beta chains from a single sample sequenced in a study of metastatic and nonmetastatic thyroid tumors. Thyroid surgery was preceded by no treatment in any patient. MiXCR reprocessed the PCR reads for TCRdb. The top ten hold 16% of the sample, which has tens of thousands of clones, about 32% seen once. Material for sequencing was tumor tissue. The receptors were gathered from a female donor with papillary thyroid cancer or a benign thyroid nodule (not recorded which). Some clones in this sample may be carry-over from other donors' samples.

The chain couples TRBV7-2 to TRBJ2-3, with D perhaps TRBD2 (6 bases). The CDR3 totals 14 residues. CDR1 SGHTA and CDR2 FQGNSA come from the germline V gene. The germline V and J ends were trimmed by 5 bases and 9 bases, with 18 bases remaining between them. CDR3: CASSPWASAETQYF. In DNA, the CDR3 is TGTGCCAGCAGCCCATGGGCTAGCGCTGAGACGCAGTATTTT.

Only a few counts were recorded for this clone. J is TRBJ2-7 and V is TRBV6-5; unclear D gene. V dropped 2 bases and J dropped 9 bases, with 11 bases sitting between them. CDR3 length: 12 amino acids. Germline CDR1 is MNHEY and CDR2 is SVGAGI. CDR3 coding DNA: TGTGCCAGCAGTTACCAGAGAGCAGGGCAGTACTTC. Translation gives CASSYQRAGQYF.

This clone came up a few times. One end of the junction varies from germline; a read error may be responsible. The chain employs TRBV6-5 and TRBJ1-2, with 8 bases matching TRBD1. This CDR3 is 15 amino acids long. Germline assignment: CDR1 MNHEY and CDR2 SVGAGI. The CDR3 nucleotides read TGTGCCAGTAGTTACAGGGGGAGGCCTAACTATGGCTACACCTTC. Translating gives CASSYRGRPNYGYTF.

This clone turned up a few times. The chain recombines TRBV6-2 or TRBV6-3 with TRBJ2-1, with 9 nucleotides matching TRBD1. The CDR3 extends over 16 amino acids. The germline V gene has CDR1 MNHEY and CDR2 SVGEGT. The V segment lost 0 bases and the J segment 4 bases; nucleotides outside the gene matches: 4. CDR3 DNA: TGTGCCAGCAGTTACTCTCACAGGGGGCCTTACAATGAGCAGTTCTTC. Translation: CASSYSHRGPYNEQFF.

The chain recombines TRBV6-2 or TRBV6-3 with TRBJ1-2; D unclear. The CDR3 runs to 14 residues. CDR1 is MNHEY, CDR2 SVGEGT, per germline. Deletions cut 1 base from V and 4 bases from J, with 10 bases between. The DNA of the CDR3 is TGTGCCAGCAGTTACTTGAATCGGGGCTATGGCTACACCTTC. As protein: CASSYLNRGYGYTF.

This clone was seen a handful of times. At one boundary the junction diverges from the germline segment, which might be a read error. The chain combines TRBV6-1 with TRBJ1-1, with D possibly matching TRBD1 (6 bases). CDR1 and CDR2 (germline): MNHNS, SASEGT. The CDR3 covers 16 residues. CDR3 region: CAGSDPYRVRNTEAFF. CDR3 sequence (DNA): TGTGCCGGCAGTGACCCGTACAGGGTCCGGAACACTGAAGCTTTCTTT.

This clone appeared a single time. The chain couples TRBV20-1 to TRBJ2-7; D is perhaps TRBD1 (5 bases). CDR3 length: 14 amino acids. The germline gives CDR1 DFQATT, CDR2 SNEGSKA (reference sequence). V lost 8 bases and J lost 2, with 19 bases in between. CDR3 bases: TGCAGTATCCCCGGGTTTGACAGCACCTACGAGCAGTACTTC. It specifies CSIPGFDSTYEQYF.